Detailed here is one T cell receptor beta chain. Its antigen is not known. The entry originates in a study of T cells in localized non-small cell lung cancer. Study-wide results and caveats: Those with higher blood T cell density had longer overall survival. Paired adjacent lung recovered a median about 60 of the top 100 tumor clones. Uninvolved adjacent lung showed the highest T cell clonality, exceeding tumor. The tumor had only one region sequenced, so heterogeneity remains possible.

This CDR3 spans 15 amino acids. The germline CDR1 and CDR2 sequences are GTSNPN and SVGIG (reference sequence). V lost 4 bases to trimming and J lost 3 bases, with 18 bases between them. Assay: immunoSEQ multiplex PCR; the TCRdb copy retains only in-frame clones and omits some. Of 5,500 to 7,000 clones listed, less than 45% are singletons. This chain joins TRBV30 and TRBJ1-2, with TRBD1 as a possible D gene (5 bases). The clonotype was recovered from a woman between 35 and 70 years old with stage II squamous cell lung carcinoma. The input for sequencing was lung tumor tissue, taken before any cancer treatment. The CDR3 DNA reads TGTGCCTGGACTTCTCCTCCTCCGGGGGACTATGGCTACACCTTC. Protein: CAWTSPPPGDYGYTF.